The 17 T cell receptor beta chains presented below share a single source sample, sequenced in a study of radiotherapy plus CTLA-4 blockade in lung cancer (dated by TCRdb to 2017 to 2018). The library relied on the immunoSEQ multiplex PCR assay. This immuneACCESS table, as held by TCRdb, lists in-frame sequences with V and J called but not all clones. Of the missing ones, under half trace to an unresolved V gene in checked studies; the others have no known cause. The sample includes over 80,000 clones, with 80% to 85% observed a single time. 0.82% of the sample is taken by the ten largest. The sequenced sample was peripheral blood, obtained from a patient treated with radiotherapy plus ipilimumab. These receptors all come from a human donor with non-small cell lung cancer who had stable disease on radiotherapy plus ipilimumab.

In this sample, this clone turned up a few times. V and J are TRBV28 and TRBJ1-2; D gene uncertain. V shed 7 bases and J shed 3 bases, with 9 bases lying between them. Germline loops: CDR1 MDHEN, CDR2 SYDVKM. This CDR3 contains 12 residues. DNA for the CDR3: TGTGCCAGCACGACGAACCACTATGGCTACACCTTC. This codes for CASTTNHYGYTF.

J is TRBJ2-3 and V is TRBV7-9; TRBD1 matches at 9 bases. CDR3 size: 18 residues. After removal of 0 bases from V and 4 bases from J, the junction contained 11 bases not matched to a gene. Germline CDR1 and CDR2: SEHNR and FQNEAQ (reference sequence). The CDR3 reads CASSLAIGQGFVADTQYF. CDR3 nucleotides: TGTGCCAGCAGCTTAGCGATCGGACAGGGGTTTGTAGCAGATACGCAGTATTTT.

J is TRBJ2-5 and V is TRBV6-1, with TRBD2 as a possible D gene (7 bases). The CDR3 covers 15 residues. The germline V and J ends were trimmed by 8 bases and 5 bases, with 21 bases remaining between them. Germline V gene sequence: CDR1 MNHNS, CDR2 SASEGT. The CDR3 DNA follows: TGTGCCAGCCCCCCCCTAACGGGGGGCCCGGAGACCCAGTACTTC. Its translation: CASPPLTGGPETQYF.

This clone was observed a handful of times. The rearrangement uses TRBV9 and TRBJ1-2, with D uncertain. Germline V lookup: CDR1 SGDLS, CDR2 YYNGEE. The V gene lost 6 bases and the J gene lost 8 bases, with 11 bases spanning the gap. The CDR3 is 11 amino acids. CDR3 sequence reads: CASTSLWGYTF. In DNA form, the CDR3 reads TGTGCCAGCACCTCCCTATGGGGCTACACCTTC.

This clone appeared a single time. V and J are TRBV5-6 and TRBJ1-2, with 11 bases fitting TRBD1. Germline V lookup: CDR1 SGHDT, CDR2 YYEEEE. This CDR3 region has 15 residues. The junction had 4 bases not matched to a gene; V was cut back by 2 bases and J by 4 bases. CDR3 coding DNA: TGTGCCAGCAGCTTACCCGGGACAGGGGGCTATGGCTACACCTTC. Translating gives CASSLPGTGGYGYTF.

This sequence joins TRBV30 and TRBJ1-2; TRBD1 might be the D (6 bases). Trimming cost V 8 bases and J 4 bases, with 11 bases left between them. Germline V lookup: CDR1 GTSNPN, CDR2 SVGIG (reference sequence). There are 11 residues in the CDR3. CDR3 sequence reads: CATTGIYGYTF. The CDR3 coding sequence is TGTGCCACCACAGGGATCTATGGCTACACCTTC. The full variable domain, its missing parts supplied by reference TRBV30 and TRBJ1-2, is SQTIHQWPATLVQPVGSPLSLECTVEGTSNPNLYWYRQAAGRGLQLLFYSVGIGQISSEVPQNLSASRPQDRQFILSSKKLLLSDSGFYLCATTGIYGYTFGSGTRLTVV.

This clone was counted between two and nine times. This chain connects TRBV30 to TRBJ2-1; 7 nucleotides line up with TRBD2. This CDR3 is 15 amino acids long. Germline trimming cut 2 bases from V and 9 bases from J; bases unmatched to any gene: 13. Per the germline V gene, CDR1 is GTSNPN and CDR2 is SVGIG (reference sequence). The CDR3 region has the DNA TGTGCCTGGAGTACCGGACTAGGGGATAAACTTGAGCAGTTCTTC. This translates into CAWSTGLGDKLEQFF.

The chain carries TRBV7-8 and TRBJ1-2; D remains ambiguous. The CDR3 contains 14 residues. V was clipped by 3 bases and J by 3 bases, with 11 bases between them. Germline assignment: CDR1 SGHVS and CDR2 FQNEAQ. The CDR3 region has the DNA TGTGCCAGCAGCTTTGAAGGGAAGGACTATGGCTACACCTTC. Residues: CASSFEGKDYGYTF.

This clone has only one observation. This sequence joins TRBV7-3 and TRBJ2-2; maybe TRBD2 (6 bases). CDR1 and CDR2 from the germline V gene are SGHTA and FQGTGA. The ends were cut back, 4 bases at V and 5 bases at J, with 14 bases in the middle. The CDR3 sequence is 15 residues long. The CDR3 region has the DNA TGTGCCAGCAGCTCCGAAGGAGGGCCAACCGGGGAGCTGTTTTTT. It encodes CASSSEGGPTGELFF.

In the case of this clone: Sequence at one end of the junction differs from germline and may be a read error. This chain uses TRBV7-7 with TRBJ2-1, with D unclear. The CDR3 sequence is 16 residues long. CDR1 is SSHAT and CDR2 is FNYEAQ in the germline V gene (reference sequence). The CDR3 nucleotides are TGTGCTAGCAGCTTAGGCCCAGGTCTAGGATCCGATGAGCAGTTCTTC. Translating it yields CASSLGPGLGSDEQFF. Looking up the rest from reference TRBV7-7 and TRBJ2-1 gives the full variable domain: GAGVSQSPRYKVTKRGQDVTLRCDPISSHATLYWYQQALGQGPEFLTYFNYEAQPDKSGLPSDRFSAERPEGSISTLTIQRTEQRDSAMYRCASSLGPGLGSDEQFFGPGTRLTVL.

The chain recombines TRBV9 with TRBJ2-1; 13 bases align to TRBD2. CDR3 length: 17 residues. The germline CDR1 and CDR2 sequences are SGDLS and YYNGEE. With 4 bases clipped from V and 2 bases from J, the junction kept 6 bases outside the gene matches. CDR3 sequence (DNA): TGTGCCAGCAGCCTCGGACTAGCGGGAGATGCCTACAATGAGCAGTTCTTC. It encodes CASSLGLAGDAYNEQFF.

The CDR3: CAISEGQENSYEQYF. The CDR3 bases are TGTGCCATCAGTGAGGGACAGGAGAACTCCTACGAGCAGTACTTC. The chain uses TRBV10-3 and TRBJ2-7; TRBD1 aligns across 7 bases. This CDR3 spans 15 amino acids. Germline CDR1 ENHRY, CDR2 SYGVKD. Trimming removed 2 bases from V and 0 bases from J; junction bases left unmatched: 4.

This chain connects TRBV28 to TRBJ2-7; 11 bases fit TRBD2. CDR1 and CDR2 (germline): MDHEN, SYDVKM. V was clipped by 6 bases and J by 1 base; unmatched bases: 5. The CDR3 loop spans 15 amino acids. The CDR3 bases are TGTGCCAGCAGGAACGGACTAGCGGGTTCCTACGAGCAGTACTTC. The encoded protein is CASRNGLAGSYEQYF.

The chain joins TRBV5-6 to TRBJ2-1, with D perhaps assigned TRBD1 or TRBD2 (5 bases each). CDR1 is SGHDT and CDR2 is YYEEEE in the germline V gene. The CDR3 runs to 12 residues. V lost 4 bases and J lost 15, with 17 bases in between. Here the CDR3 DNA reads TGTGCCAGCAGCCCCGGGACCGCAAACTGGTTCTTC. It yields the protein CASSPGTANWFF. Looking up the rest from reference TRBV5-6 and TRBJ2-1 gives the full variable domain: DAGVTQSPTHLIKTRGQQVTLRCSPKSGHDTVSWYQQALGQGPQFIFQYYEEEERQRGNFPDRFSGHQFPNYSSELNVNALLLGDSALYLCASSPGTANWFFGPGTRLTVL.

The CDR3: CASSRGGQGNNSPLHF. The CDR3, as DNA: TGTGCCAGCAGCCGAGGTGGCCAGGGAAATAATTCACCCCTCCACTTT. This rearrangement joins TRBV28 to TRBJ1-6; TRBD1 might be the D (5 bases). The CDR3 contains 16 residues. Trimming removed 6 bases at V and 5 bases at J, with 17 bases between. CDR1 is MDHEN and CDR2 is SYDVKM in the germline V gene.

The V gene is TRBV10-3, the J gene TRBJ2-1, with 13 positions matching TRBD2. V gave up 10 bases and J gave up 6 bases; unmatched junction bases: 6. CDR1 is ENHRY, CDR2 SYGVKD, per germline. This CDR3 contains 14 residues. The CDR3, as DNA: TGTGCCAGAGGACTAGCGGGGGCTTGCAATGAGCAGTTCTTC. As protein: CARGLAGACNEQFF.

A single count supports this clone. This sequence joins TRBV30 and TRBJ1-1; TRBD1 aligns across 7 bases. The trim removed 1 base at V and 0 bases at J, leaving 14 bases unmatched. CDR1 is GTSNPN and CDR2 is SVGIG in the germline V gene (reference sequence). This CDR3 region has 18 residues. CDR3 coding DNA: TGTGCCTGGAGTGAAGACTTTCCCGGGACAGTTTTGAACACTGAAGCTTTCTTT. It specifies CAWSEDFPGTVLNTEAFF.